This TCR beta chain was observed in a study of preoperative IRX-2 immunotherapy in early breast cancer. Treatment here: preoperative locoregional IRX-2 cytokine immunotherapy. Samples came from a phase Ib trial of preoperative locoregional IRX-2 cytokine immunotherapy. This clone has more than one count but fewer than ten. V shed 3 bases, J shed 4 bases, and the junction held 3 bases outside the gene matches. The CDR3 length is 14 residues. CDR1 is MDHEN, CDR2 SYDVKM, per germline. Using immunoSEQ multiplex PCR, the repertoire was profiled, and TCRdb retains in-frame clones only, with some absent. Seen here are tens of thousands of clones, about 77% observed once, and the top ten hold 2% to 2.5%.

Here the sequenced sample was lymph node tissue, taken before IRX-2 immunotherapy. The rearrangement links TRBV28 to TRBJ1-3; 7 nucleotides line up with TRBD1. The receptor was derived from a human donor with breast cancer. CDR3 sequence: CASSLGTVGNTIYF. For the CDR3, the DNA is TGTGCCAGCAGTTTGGGGACAGTAGGAAACACCATATATTTT.